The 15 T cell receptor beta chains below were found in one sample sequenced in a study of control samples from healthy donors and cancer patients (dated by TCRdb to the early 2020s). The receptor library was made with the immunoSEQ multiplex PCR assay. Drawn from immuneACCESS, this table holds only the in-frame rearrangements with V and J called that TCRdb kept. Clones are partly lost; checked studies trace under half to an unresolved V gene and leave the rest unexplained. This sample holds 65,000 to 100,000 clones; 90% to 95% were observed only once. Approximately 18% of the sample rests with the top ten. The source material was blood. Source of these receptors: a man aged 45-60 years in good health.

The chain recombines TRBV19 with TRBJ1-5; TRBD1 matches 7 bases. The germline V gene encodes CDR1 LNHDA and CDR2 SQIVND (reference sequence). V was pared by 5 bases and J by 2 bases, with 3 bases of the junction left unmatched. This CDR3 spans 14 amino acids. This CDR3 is CASSRTGRNQPQHF. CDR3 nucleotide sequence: TGTGCCAGTAGTCGGACAGGACGCAATCAGCCCCAGCATTTT.

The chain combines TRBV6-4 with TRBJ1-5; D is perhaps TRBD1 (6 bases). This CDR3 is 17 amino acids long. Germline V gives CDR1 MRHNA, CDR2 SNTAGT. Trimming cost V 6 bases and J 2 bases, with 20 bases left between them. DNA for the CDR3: TGTGCCAGCAGCACCCGGGGGGGGCGAAGCGGCAATCAGCCCCAGCATTTT. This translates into CASSTRGGRSGNQPQHF.

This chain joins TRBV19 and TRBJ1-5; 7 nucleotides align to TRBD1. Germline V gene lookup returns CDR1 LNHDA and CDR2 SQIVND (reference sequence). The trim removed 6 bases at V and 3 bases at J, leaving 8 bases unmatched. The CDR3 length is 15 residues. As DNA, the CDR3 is TGTGCCAGTAGGAACAGGGGCTCCGTCAATCAGCCCCAGCATTTT. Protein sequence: CASRNRGSVNQPQHF.

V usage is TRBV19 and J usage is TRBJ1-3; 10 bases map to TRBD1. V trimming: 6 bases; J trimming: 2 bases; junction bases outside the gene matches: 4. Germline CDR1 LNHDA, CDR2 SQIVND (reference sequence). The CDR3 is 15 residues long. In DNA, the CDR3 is TGTGCCAGTAGCGACAGGGGGCGGACTGGAAACACCATATATTTT. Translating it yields CASSDRGRTGNTIYF.

The CDR3 sequence is CASSIRRLADTDTQYF. The CDR3 DNA follows: TGTGCCAGTAGTATTCGCCGACTAGCGGATACAGATACGCAGTATTTT. The chain combines TRBV19 with TRBJ2-3; 9 nucleotides match TRBD2. Germline assignment: CDR1 LNHDA and CDR2 SQIVND (reference sequence). The CDR3 loop spans 16 amino acids. V lost 3 bases, J lost 3 bases, and 7 bases stayed unmatched.

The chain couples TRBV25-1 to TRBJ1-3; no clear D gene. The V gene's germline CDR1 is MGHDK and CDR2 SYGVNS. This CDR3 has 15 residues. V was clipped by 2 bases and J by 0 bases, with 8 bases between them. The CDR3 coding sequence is TGTGCCAGCAGTGAAGGATGGGTCTCTGGAAACACCATATATTTT. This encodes CASSEGWVSGNTIYF.

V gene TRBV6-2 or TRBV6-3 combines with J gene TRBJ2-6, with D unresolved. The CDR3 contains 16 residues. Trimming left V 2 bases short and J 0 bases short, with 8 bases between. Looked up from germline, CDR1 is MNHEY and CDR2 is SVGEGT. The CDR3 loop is CASSYRASSGANVLTF. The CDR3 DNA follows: TGTGCCAGCAGTTACAGAGCAAGCTCTGGGGCCAACGTCCTGACTTTC.

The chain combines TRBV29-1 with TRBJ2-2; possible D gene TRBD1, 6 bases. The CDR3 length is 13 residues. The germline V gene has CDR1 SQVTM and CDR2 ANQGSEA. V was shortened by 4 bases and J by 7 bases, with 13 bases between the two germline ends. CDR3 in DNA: TGCAGCGTTGGGGGGCAGGGTTACGGGGAGCTGTTTTTT. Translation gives CSVGGQGYGELFF.

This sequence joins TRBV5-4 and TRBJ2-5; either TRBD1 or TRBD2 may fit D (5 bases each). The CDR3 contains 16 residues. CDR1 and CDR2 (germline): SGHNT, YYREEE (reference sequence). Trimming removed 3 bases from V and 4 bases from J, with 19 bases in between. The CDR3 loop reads CASSSSQGLRGETQYF. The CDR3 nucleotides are TGTGCCAGCAGCTCCTCTCAAGGCTTGAGGGGAGAGACCCAGTACTTC.

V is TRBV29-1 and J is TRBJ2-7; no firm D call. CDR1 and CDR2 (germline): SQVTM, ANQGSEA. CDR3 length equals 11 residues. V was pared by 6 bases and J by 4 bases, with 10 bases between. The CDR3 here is CSVSGLYEQYF. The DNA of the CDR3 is TGCAGCGTCTCCGGGCTTTACGAGCAGTACTTC.

DNA of the CDR3: TGTGCCATCAGTGAAAACAGGGGAGGGACAGATACGCAGTATTTT. The encoded protein is CAISENRGGTDTQYF. The rearrangement uses TRBV10-3 and TRBJ2-3; tentatively, D is TRBD1 or TRBD2 (7 bases each). Germline CDR1 and CDR2: ENHRY and SYGVKD. This CDR3 has 15 residues. V was trimmed by 3 bases and J by 3 bases, leaving 13 bases between them.

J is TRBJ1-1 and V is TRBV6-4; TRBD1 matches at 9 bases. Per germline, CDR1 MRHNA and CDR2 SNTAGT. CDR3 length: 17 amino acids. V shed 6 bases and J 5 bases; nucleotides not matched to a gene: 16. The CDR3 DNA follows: TGTGCCAGCAGCCCTAGGGGACAGGGTTCAAGTTGGACTGAAGCTTTCTTT. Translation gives CASSPRGQGSSWTEAFF.

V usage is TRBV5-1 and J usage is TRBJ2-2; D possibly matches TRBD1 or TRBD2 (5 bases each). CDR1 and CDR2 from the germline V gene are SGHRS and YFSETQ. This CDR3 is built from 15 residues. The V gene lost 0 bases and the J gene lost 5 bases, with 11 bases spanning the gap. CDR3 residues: CASSLDGDRTGELFF. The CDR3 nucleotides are TGCGCCAGCAGCTTGGACGGGGACCGGACCGGGGAGCTGTTTTTT.

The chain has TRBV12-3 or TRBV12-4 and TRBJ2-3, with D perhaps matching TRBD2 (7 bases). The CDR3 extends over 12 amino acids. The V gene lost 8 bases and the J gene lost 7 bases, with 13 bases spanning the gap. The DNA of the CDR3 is TGTGCCAGCCCTGGGGGGGCAAATACGCAGTATTTT. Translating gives CASPGGANTQYF.

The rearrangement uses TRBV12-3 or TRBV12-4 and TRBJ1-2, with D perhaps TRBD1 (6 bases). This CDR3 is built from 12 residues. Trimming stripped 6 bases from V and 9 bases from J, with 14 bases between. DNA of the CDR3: TGTGCCAGCAGCCGAATACGGGACAGCTACACCTTC. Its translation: CASSRIRDSYTF.